Below are 15 T cell receptor beta chains sequenced from a single sample in a study of blood T cell repertoires in COVID-19. Sequencing used immunoSEQ multiplex PCR; TCRdb keeps in-frame clones, though not all of them. The sample lists 400,000 to 450,000 clones; around 90% were seen once. The sequencing sample was made of peripheral blood. Receptors were obtained from a man between 18 and 35 years old with COVID-19, enrolled during active disease.

The chain joins TRBV10-3 to TRBJ2-7; perhaps TRBD1 as D (5 bases). The CDR3 is 13 amino acids. Trimming pared 2 bases from V and 1 base from J, leaving 6 bases between. Germline V gene sequence: CDR1 ENHRY, CDR2 SYGVKD. This CDR3 is CAISETGSYEQYF. For the CDR3, the DNA is TGTGCCATCAGTGAGACAGGTTCCTACGAGCAGTACTTC.

V usage is TRBV27 and J usage is TRBJ1-2; D remains unclear. The CDR3 totals 12 residues. Germline values: CDR1 MNHEY, CDR2 SMNVEV (reference sequence). Trimming stripped 6 bases from V and 6 bases from J, with 11 bases between. The CDR3 nucleotides read TGTGCCAGCAGCCCACGGGGTGATGGCTACACCTTC. Translated: CASSPRGDGYTF.

The rearrangement links TRBV3-1 (or the pseudogene TRBV3-2) to TRBJ1-6, with 12 positions matching TRBD1. Germline values: CDR1 LGHDT, CDR2 YNNKEL (reference sequence). Trimming took 3 bases from V and 9 from J; bases not matched to a gene: 3. The CDR3 is 15 residues long. Written as DNA, the CDR3 is TGTGCCAGCAGCCAGGGACAGGGGGCCGGTTCACCCCTCCACTTT. The encoded protein is CASSQGQGAGSPLHF.

This rearrangement joins TRBV6-5 to TRBJ2-5; 11 nucleotides match TRBD2. Germline V gene data show CDR1 as MNHEY and CDR2 as SVGAGI. V lost 8 bases to trimming and J lost 9 bases; unmatched junction nucleotides: 11. The CDR3 extends over 14 amino acids. In nucleotides, the CDR3 is TGTGCCAGCGGGACTAGCGGTTCCCCGGGGGCCCAGTACTTC. Protein product: CASGTSGSPGAQYF.

This clone occurred once. This sequence joins TRBV6-1 and TRBJ2-2; possible D gene TRBD2, 5 bases. V gave up 3 bases and J gave up 6 bases, with 14 bases separating them. CDR1 and CDR2 (germline): MNHNS, SASEGT. The CDR3 sequence is 15 residues long. The CDR3 region has the DNA TGTGCCAGCAGTGATCCGGGAAACCTGGCCGGGGAGCTGTTTTTT. Translated: CASSDPGNLAGELFF.

Points on this clone: Because the CDR3's place on the DNA is in doubt, the DNA is left out and the CDR3 is given as listed by TCRdb. V and J are TRBV24-1 and TRBJ2-7; the table gives TRBD1 as D, unverified against the DNA. Germline V gene lookup returns CDR1 KGHDR and CDR2 SFDVKD. The CDR3 spans 20 residues, counting both ends. The CDR3: CATSEQGSTSSTSFLYEQYF.

As regards this clone: The sample contains more than one DNA sequence encoding this CDR3. The chain combines TRBV7-8 with TRBJ2-7; D unresolved. The V gene's germline CDR1 is SGHVS and CDR2 FQNEAQ. This CDR3 has 12 residues. The V end lost 4 bases, the J end lost 0 bases, and 4 bases lay between the germline ends. The CDR3: CASSSSSYEQYF. The CDR3 DNA sequence: TGTGCCAGCAGCTCTAGCTCCTACGAGCAGTACTTC.

In its sample, this clone was seen once. The rearrangement joins TRBV6-5 to TRBJ1-3, with TRBD1 as a possible D gene (5 bases). Trimming took 0 bases from V and 4 from J, leaving 13 bases between them. The CDR3 consists of 16 residues. Germline CDR1 and CDR2: MNHEY and SVGAGI. CDR3 DNA: TGTGCCAGCAGTTACTCCGCCGCAGGGCGGGGAAACACCATATATTTT. Amino acids: CASSYSAAGRGNTIYF.

This sequence joins TRBV12-5 and TRBJ2-5, with TRBD2 matching over 12 bases. The germline V gene encodes CDR1 LGHNT and CDR2 FRNRAP. The CDR3 contains 16 residues. V gave up 1 base and J gave up 8 bases; unmatched junction bases: 8. The CDR3 DNA follows: TGTGCTAGTGGTTTGGGGACTAGCGGGGTATCGGGCACCCAGTACTTC. It codes for CASGLGTSGVSGTQYF. The complete variable domain, with remaining parts taken from reference TRBV12-5 and TRBJ2-5, reads DARVTQTPRHKVTEMGQEVTMRCQPILGHNTVFWYRQTMMQGLELLAYFRNRAPLDDSGMPKDRFSAEMPDATLATLKIQPSEPRDSAVYFCASGLGTSGVSGTQYFGPGTRLLVL.

CDR3 coding DNA: TGCGCCAGCAAGACGGAGGCTCGGGACGAGCAGTACTTC. Translation gives CASKTEARDEQYF. The chain links TRBV5-1 to TRBJ2-7; TRBD2 might be the D (5 bases). This CDR3 region has 13 residues. V was pared by 6 bases and J by 5 bases, with 15 bases between. The germline CDR1 and CDR2 sequences are SGHRS and YFSETQ.

V and J are TRBV24-1 and TRBJ1-2; D is ambiguous. V lost 5 bases and J lost 3, with 9 bases in between. Germline V gene lookup returns CDR1 KGHDR and CDR2 SFDVKD. The CDR3 spans 13 residues. The CDR3 region is CATSVGSYYGYTF. The CDR3 DNA is TGTGCCACCAGTGTCGGGAGTTACTATGGCTACACCTTC.

The chain uses TRBV30 and TRBJ1-2; no definite D call. The CDR3 covers 12 residues. From germline, CDR1 is GTSNPN and CDR2 SVGIG (reference sequence). Trimming left V 5 bases short and J 7 bases short, with 14 bases between. The CDR3 region is CAWLRNDPGYTF. The DNA of the CDR3 is TGTGCCTGGTTGAGGAACGATCCTGGCTACACCTTC.

The chain links TRBV5-1 to TRBJ2-3, with 9 nucleotides matching TRBD2. CDR1 and CDR2 (germline): SGHRS, YFSETQ. The CDR3 loop spans 17 amino acids. After removal of 2 bases from V and 2 bases from J, the junction contained 9 bases not matched to a gene. CDR3 nucleotide sequence: TGCGCCAGCAGCTTCCGAAACCCTAGCGGGGCCACAGATACGCAGTATTTT. It yields the protein CASSFRNPSGATDTQYF. Based on the CDR3 plus reference TRBV5-1 and TRBJ2-3, the full variable domain is KAGVTQTPRYLIKTRGQQVTLSCSPISGHRSVSWYQQTPGQGLQFLFEYFSETQRNKGNFPGRFSGRQFSNSRSEMNVSTLELGDSALYLCASSFRNPSGATDTQYFGPGTRLTVL.

V is TRBV9 and J is TRBJ2-1; tentatively, D is TRBD1 (6 bases). Trimming removed 0 bases at V and 3 bases at J, with 10 bases between. CDR1 SGDLS and CDR2 YYNGEE come from the germline V gene. The CDR3 sequence is 15 residues long. The CDR3 DNA follows: TGTGCCAGCAGCGTAGAGGGGGACATCTACAATGAGCAGTTCTTC. It specifies CASSVEGDIYNEQFF.

The chain employs TRBV7-9 and TRBJ2-7; D is possibly TRBD2 (5 bases). The CDR3 is made up of 14 amino acids. The germline V gene encodes CDR1 SEHNR and CDR2 FQNEAQ (reference sequence). The V end was cut by 5 bases, the J end by 3 bases, with 14 bases between. Written as DNA, the CDR3 is TGTGCCAGCAGCCGAGGAGGAAGTGTCTACGAGCAGTACTTC. It is translated as CASSRGGSVYEQYF.